These 10 T cell receptor beta chains were sequenced from one sample in a study of T cells in narcolepsy. This table comes from immunoSEQ multiplex PCR, and its TCRdb copy is limited to in-frame clones, with some not included. Altogether some 20,000 clones are present, roughly 80% being singletons, with the ten largest covering around 1.6%. The sample was memory (CD45RA-) CD4+ T cells from blood. The receptors here all came from a human donor in good health.

The chain recombines TRBV6-1 with TRBJ2-2; D gene uncertain. The V gene's germline CDR1 is MNHNS and CDR2 SASEGT. V was trimmed by 6 bases and J by 9 bases, leaving 11 bases between them. The CDR3 has 12 amino acids. CDR3 protein: CASSRFSRELFF. The CDR3 coding sequence is TGTGCCAGCAGCCGATTTTCCCGGGAGCTGTTTTTT.

The V gene is TRBV6-6, the J gene TRBJ1-3; D is ambiguous. V was trimmed by 6 bases and J by 2 bases, leaving 11 bases between them. The germline V gene has CDR1 MNHNY and CDR2 SVGAGI (reference sequence). The CDR3 has 14 amino acids. The CDR3 region has the DNA TGTGCCAGCAGGGACGGCGGAACTGGAAACACCATATATTTT. Protein sequence: CASRDGGTGNTIYF.

The chain has TRBV5-1 and TRBJ2-7; TRBD2 matches 7 bases. V lost 4 bases and J lost 0; bases outside the gene matches: 10. Germline loops: CDR1 SGHRS, CDR2 YFSETQ. The CDR3 loop spans 16 amino acids. As DNA, the CDR3 is TGCGCCAGCAGCCCGTCCGGGACTACCAACTCCTACGAGCAGTACTTC. Its translation is CASSPSGTTNSYEQYF.

This chain joins TRBV5-6 and TRBJ1-2; D gene ambiguous. V shed 1 base and J shed 1 base, with 8 bases lying between them. The germline gives CDR1 SGHDT, CDR2 YYEEEE. CDR3 length equals 14 residues. The CDR3 region has the DNA TGTGCCAGCAGCTTGCGATCGGTTAACTATGGCTACACCTTC. Protein product: CASSLRSVNYGYTF.

This clone appeared a few times. The chain couples TRBV2 to TRBJ1-3; TRBD1 might be the D (5 bases). The V gene lost 5 bases and the J gene lost 4 bases, with 12 bases spanning the gap. Germline CDR1 SNHLY, CDR2 FYNNEI. CDR3 length: 14 residues. The CDR3 loop reads CASSRDFEGNTIYF. In DNA form, the CDR3 reads TGTGCCAGCAGTCGGGACTTCGAGGGAAACACCATATATTTT.

The chain uses TRBV29-1 and TRBJ2-6; D is possibly TRBD1 (7 bases). The CDR3 contains 13 residues. Germline loops: CDR1 SQVTM, CDR2 ANQGSEA. Here the CDR3 DNA reads TGCGGGGGGACAGTGTCTGGGGCCAACGTCCTGACTTTC. Residues: CGGTVSGANVLTF.

This chain uses TRBV7-3 with TRBJ2-7; a possible D gene is TRBD1 (6 bases). CDR1 is SGHTA, CDR2 FQGTGA, per germline. This CDR3 comprises 12 residues. V lost 9 bases, J lost 2 bases, and 11 bases lay in between. The CDR3 DNA reads as TGTGCCAGACGGGACACTACCTACGAGCAGTACTTC. Translated, it gives CARRDTTYEQYF.

The chain combines TRBV11-3 with TRBJ2-3; no definite D call. The CDR3 extends over 14 amino acids. Trimming took off 1 base at V and 6 bases at J, with 11 bases between the two ends. CDR1 is SGHNT, CDR2 YENEEA, per germline. The chain's CDR3 is CASSLVSSMDTQYF. In DNA form, the CDR3 reads TGTGCCAGCAGCTTAGTCAGTAGCATGGATACGCAGTATTTT.

V gene TRBV4-3 combines with J gene TRBJ1-2; TRBD1 matches at 8 bases. With V trimmed by 1 base and J by 7 bases, 11 bases remained unmatched. Germline V gene data show CDR1 as LGHNA and CDR2 as YSLEER. This CDR3 spans 16 amino acids. CDR3 DNA: TGCGCCAGCAGCCAAGGTCAGGGGGACGGGACAGGTGGCTACACCTTC. It specifies CASSQGQGDGTGGYTF.

This chain links TRBV30 with TRBJ1-5; 8 bases are a match to TRBD1. The CDR3 length is 13 residues. Trimming took 6 bases from V and 6 from J; bases not matched to a gene: 7. Germline values: CDR1 GTSNPN, CDR2 SVGIG (reference sequence). For the CDR3, the DNA is TGTGCCTGCGGGACAGGTGGACGTCAGCCCCAGCATTTT. The encoded protein is CACGTGGRQPQHF.